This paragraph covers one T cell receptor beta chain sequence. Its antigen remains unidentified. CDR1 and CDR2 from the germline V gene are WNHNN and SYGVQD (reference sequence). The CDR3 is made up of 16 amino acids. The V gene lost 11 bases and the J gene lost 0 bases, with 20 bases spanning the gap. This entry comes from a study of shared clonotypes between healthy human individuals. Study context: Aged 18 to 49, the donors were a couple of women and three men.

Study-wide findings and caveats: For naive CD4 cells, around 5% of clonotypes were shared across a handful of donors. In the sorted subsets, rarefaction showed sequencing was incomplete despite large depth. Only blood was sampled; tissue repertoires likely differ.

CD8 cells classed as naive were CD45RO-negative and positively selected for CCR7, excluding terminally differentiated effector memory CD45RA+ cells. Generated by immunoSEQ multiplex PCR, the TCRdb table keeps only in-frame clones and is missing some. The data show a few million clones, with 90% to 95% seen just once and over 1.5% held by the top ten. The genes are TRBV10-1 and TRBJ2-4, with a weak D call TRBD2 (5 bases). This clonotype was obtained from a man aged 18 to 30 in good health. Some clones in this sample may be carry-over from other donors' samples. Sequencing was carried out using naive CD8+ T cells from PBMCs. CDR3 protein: CAGPWERKLAKNIQYF. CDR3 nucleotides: TGCGCCGGACCGTGGGAGCGGAAACTAGCCAAAAACATTCAGTACTTC.